One sample yielded the 3 T cell receptor beta chains listed below, sequenced in a study of T cell repertoires in cytomegalovirus infection. A single record per CDR3 protein comes from TCRdb applying MiXCR to the reads. The table includes about 180,000 distinct CDR3 sequences, about 18% detected once. Material for sequencing was CD8+ T cells from PBMCs. These receptors all come from a human donor in good health (CMV status not recorded). Some clones in this sample may be carry-over from other donors' samples.

J is TRBJ1-1 and V is TRBV7-9; TRBD1 aligns across 10 bases. Germline CDR1 and CDR2: SEHNR and FQNEAQ (reference sequence). The ends lost 4 bases at V and 1 base at J; junction bases unmatched: 3. The length of the CDR3 is 15 residues. CDR3 nucleotide sequence: TGTGCCAGCAGCTGGGGACAGGGGAAGAACACTGAAGCTTTCTTT. Amino acid sequence: CASSWGQGKNTEAFF.

The chain employs TRBV14 and TRBJ1-1; no reliable D call. There are 14 residues in the CDR3. V gave up 1 base and J gave up 0 bases, with 6 bases separating them. Germline V gene sequence: CDR1 SGHDN, CDR2 FVKESK. For the CDR3, the DNA is TGTGCCAGCAGCCAAGTGTTATTGAACACTGAAGCTTTCTTT. It encodes CASSQVLLNTEAFF.

Only a few counts were recorded for this clonotype. The J gene is TRBJ2-1, the V gene TRBV28, with TRBD2 matching over 8 bases. This CDR3 has 15 residues. Germline values: CDR1 MDHEN, CDR2 SYDVKM. Trimming removed 2 bases from V and 7 bases from J; junction bases left unmatched: 7. Here the CDR3 DNA reads TGTGCCAGCAGTTTAATCGGGGGGGCGGAGAATGAGCAGTTCTTC. Its protein is CASSLIGGAENEQFF.